This TCR beta chain was retrieved from a study of T cells after yellow fever vaccination. Regarding the study as a whole: Reappearance after the booster was seen for most primary-vaccination clones, at 95% to 96% CD4 and 75% to 90% CD8.

Germline CDR1 reads LGHNA; CDR2 reads YNFKEQ. J was trimmed by 6 bases and V by 4 bases; bases with no gene match: 10. This CDR3 comprises 15 residues. 5'RACE template switching produced TCR cDNA carrying a universal primer site and UMIs. TCRdb reprocessed the 5' RACE reads with MiXCR, giving one entry per CDR3 protein. Of over 300,000 distinct CDR3 sequences listed, over 3.5% are singletons. This clonotype was seen many times. Its antigen is currently unknown. The TCR was taken from a man younger than 30 who received the YFV17D yellow fever vaccine. This sample comprised PBMCs, obtained 5 days after the yellow fever booster vaccination. The chain has TRBV4-2 and TRBJ2-7, with 9 bases matching TRBD1. The CDR3 spells CASSPETGGVGEQYF. CDR3 sequence (DNA): TGTGCCAGCAGCCCAGAGACAGGGGGAGTGGGCGAGCAGTACTTC.